This T cell receptor beta chain was recorded in a study of TIL therapy for anti-PD-1-resistant metastatic lung cancer. Study at large: Median patient age was almost 55, ranging about 38-80 years. Tumors carried a median roughly 1.5 non-synonymous mutations per megabase.

The time point: pre-treatment sample, taken before nivolumab and TIL therapy. Stage 4 NSCLC adults joined between October 2017 and January 2020. The immunoSEQ assay was v3. Each library reached 1.5 million to 2.5 million read pairs, or roughly 4.5-6 million at deep level. The repertoire was sequenced with immunoSEQ multiplex PCR; TCRdb's copy has only in-frame clones and lacks some. The table shows approximately 50,000 clones, with about 81% occurring only once. Trimming left V 0 bases short and J 6 bases short, with 13 bases between. The CDR3 has 15 residues. The germline CDR1 and CDR2 sequences are SGHNT and YYREEE (reference sequence).

This chain joins TRBV5-4 and TRBJ2-1; possible D gene TRBD1, 6 bases. This clonotype originated in a person aged 25 to 80 with non-small cell lung cancer. The sample was blood, taken at baseline. In DNA, the CDR3 is TGTGCCAGCAGCTTGGGGGGGCAGGGGACCAATGAGCAGTTCTTC. Translation gives CASSLGGQGTNEQFF.